This T cell receptor beta chain is from a study of cytomegalovirus exposure and HLA in healthy donors. Study-level background: Among the 300 to 500 donors who were genotyped, roughly 86% fell in the genetic ancestry cluster that is associated with self-reported Caucasian donors.

The PCR was carried out with 60 Vbeta primers and 13 Jbeta primers. Measured with immunoSEQ multiplex PCR; TCRdb has only the in-frame clones, and not every one. The sample lists about 130,000 clones; around 73% were seen once. Findings and limits, study-wide: 87-base-pair reads could not separate some V segments, including TRBV6-2 and TRBV6-3. The authors enumerated 150 to 200 TCR beta chains as linked to cytomegalovirus.

This clone was observed a few times. Its antigen is not known. The J segment lost 9 bases and the V segment lost 10 bases, leaving 13 bases of the junction unmatched. This CDR3 has 14 amino acids. CDR1 and CDR2 from the germline V gene are MDHEN and SYDVKM. At the time of sampling, donors were nominally healthy, though unrecorded immune exposures were likely. This clonotype was obtained from a man aged 50 to 60 in good health and CMV-seronegative. V gene TRBV28 combines with J gene TRBJ2-1; TRBD1 agrees at 9 bases. The specimen sequenced was PBMCs. CDR3 nucleotide sequence: TGTGCCACCGCAACCGGGACAGGGTGGCGTGAGCAGTTCTTC. It specifies CATATGTGWREQFF. The full variable domain, rest sourced from reference TRBV28 and TRBJ2-1, is DVKVTQSSRYLVKRTGEKVFLECVQDMDHENMFWYRQDPGLGLRLIYFSYDVKMKEKGDIPEGYSVSREKKERFSLILESASTNQTSMYLCATATGTGWREQFFGPGTRLTVL.